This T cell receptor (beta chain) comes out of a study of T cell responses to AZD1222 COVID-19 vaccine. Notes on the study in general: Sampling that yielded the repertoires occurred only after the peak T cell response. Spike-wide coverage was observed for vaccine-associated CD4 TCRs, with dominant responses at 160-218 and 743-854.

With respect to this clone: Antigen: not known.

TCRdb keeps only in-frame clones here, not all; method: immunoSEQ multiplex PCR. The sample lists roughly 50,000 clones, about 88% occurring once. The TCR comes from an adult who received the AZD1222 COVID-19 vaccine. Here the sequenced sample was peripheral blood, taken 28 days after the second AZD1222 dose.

The chain's CDR3 is CASSFVDGTGELFF. The CDR3 nucleotides are TGTGCCAGCAGTTTCGTGGATGGCACCGGGGAGCTGTTTTTT. The chain combines TRBV6-2 or TRBV6-3 with TRBJ2-2; D uncertain. The CDR3 extends over 14 amino acids. V lost 4 bases to trimming and J lost 4 bases, with 10 bases between them. Per germline, CDR1 MNHEY and CDR2 SVGEGT.